This T cell receptor beta chain was recorded in a study of immune heterogeneity within non-small cell lung tumors (dated by TCRdb to between 2017 and 2018). Notes on the research overall: By histology, the tumors were several squamous cell carcinomas, around nine non-squamous carcinomas and 1 tumor not otherwise specified. The study combined whole-exome sequencing, RNA-seq and TCR beta repertoire sequencing of multiple spatially distinct regions from each NSCLC tumor to examine intratumoral immune heterogeneity. TCR repertoires were analyzed from some 59 tumor loci of roughly 15 patients, whereas transcriptome data were available for only approximately 41 loci from approximately eleven patients. For mutant peptides 8 to 11 amino acids long, netMHCpan-3.0 predicted neoantigen binding to the HLA alleles of each patient. The investigation overall reported the following: Local T-cell repertoire clonality showed a statistically significant but moderate positive correlation with local tumor mutational burden (R about 0.34). Within a given patient, the same dominant CDR3B clonotypes showed up repeatedly across loci, although different tumor locations also carried unique high-frequency clones. Individual patients mostly had different high-frequency TCR beta clonotypes.

Genomic DNA was extracted from bulk tumor tissue and used as the TCR template, and roughly 600 ng gDNA was amplified per sample. Multiple biopsies per primary tumor were taken during surgery, spaced as far apart as possible within the tumor mass. The study cohort was described as untreated, and the patients were newly diagnosed NSCLC cases having curative surgery. The donors were fewer than 18 patients with newly diagnosed non-small cell lung cancer who were having surgery with curative intent. A couple of independent pathologists examined the resected tumor masses. Only high-quality DNA and RNA samples were carried forward to sequencing. As a fraction of the sample, this clonotype is medium-sized (0.01 to 0.1%). Its antigen is not yet known. It has no much larger one-base neighbor in the sample; base qualities were not kept. Based on the germline V gene, the CDR1 and CDR2 sequences are MNHNS and SASEGT. Spanning cysteine to phenylalanine, the CDR3 consists of 14 amino acids. The only DNA kept is the CDR3, 42 bases in frame from the first base. V is cut by 2 bases and J by 7 bases, and the space between the germline ends is 9 bases.

The TCR beta CDR3 region was amplified with a multiplex PCR system whose first round ran for approximately 10 cycles using 32 V-gene forward primers and 13 J-gene reverse primers. A QIAGEN Multiplex PCR Kit was used for first-round PCR, and the primer sequences were filed in Chinese patent CN105087789A. A second PCR round added Illumina universal primers using the Phusion High-Fidelity PCR Kit. The TCR libraries underwent paired-end sequencing with a read length of 151 bp on the Illumina HiSeq X Ten platform. The authors' analysis ran thus. Reads lacking multiplex PCR primers were removed with Cutadapt, read pairs were merged with PEAR, and CDR3 regions were called with MiXCR default settings. Shannon entropy measured repertoire diversity, and clonality was calculated as one minus the Shannon entropy divided by the ln of the count of productive unique sequences. Dominant or high-frequency T-cell clones were defined as clonotypes at frequencies of at least 0.5%. TCRdb ran its own pipeline on the public reads, namely fastp trimming at Q25 and MiXCR clone calling, and kept in-frame beta chains. CDR3 protein duplicates are merged, each entry listing the most common genes and DNA. None of the V and J calls come from the authors' own analysis; TCRdb made them. The sample records about 22,000 distinct CDR3 sequences, about 30% of which are singletons. The ten largest account for around 3.8% of the sample.

The TCR sequence derives from a man in his forties or fifties with non-small cell lung cancer. This chain is built from TRBV6-1 and TRBJ1-6; there is no confident call for the D gene. The sequenced sample consisted of lung tumor tissue. The sequenced DNA is TGTGCCAGCAGTGAACTAAACCCGAATTCACCCCTCCACTTT. Its translation reads: CASSELNPNSPLHF.